This T cell receptor beta chain was found in a study of blood T cell repertoires in COVID-19. Study background: Material from acute and convalescent COVID-19 was sourced from the United States, Italy and Spain. Sources were T cells, B-cell-depleted T cells, or PBMCs; the material itself was cDNA or gDNA.

This clone was seen once. Under the authors' procedure: Using reference gene primer amplification, nucleated cell counts were estimated. TCRdb's copy holds only in-frame clones and misses some; the assay was immunoSEQ multiplex PCR. The V and J calls and clone size were taken over from that table, and D and trimming were inferred from the DNA. The sample lists roughly 200,000 clones; about nine tenths were seen once. The material sequenced was peripheral blood. This TCR came from a man aged 65 to 79 with acute or convalescent COVID-19.

In DNA, the CDR3 is TGTGCCAGCAGTAATCTTAACTATGGCTACACCTTC. It is translated as CASSNLNYGYTF. V usage is TRBV28 and J usage is TRBJ1-2; D remains ambiguous. CDR3 length: 12 residues. Germline V lookup: CDR1 MDHEN, CDR2 SYDVKM. Trimming removed 5 bases at V and 1 base at J, with 5 bases between.